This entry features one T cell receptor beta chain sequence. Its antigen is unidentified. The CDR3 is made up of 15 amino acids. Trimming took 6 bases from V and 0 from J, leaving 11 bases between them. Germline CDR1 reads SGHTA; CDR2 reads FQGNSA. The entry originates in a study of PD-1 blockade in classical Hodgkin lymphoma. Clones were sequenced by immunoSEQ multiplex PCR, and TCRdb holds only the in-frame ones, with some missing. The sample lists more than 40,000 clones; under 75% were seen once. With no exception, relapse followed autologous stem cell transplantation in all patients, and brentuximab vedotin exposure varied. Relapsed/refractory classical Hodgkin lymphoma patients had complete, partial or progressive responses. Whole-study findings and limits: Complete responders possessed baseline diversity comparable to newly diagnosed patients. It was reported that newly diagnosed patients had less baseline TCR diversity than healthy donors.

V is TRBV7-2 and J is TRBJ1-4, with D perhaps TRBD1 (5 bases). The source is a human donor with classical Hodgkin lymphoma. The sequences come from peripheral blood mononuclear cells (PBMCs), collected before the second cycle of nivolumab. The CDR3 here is CASSPPGATNEKLFF. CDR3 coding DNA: TGTGCCAGCAGTCCTCCGGGGGCAACTAATGAAAAACTGTTTTTT.